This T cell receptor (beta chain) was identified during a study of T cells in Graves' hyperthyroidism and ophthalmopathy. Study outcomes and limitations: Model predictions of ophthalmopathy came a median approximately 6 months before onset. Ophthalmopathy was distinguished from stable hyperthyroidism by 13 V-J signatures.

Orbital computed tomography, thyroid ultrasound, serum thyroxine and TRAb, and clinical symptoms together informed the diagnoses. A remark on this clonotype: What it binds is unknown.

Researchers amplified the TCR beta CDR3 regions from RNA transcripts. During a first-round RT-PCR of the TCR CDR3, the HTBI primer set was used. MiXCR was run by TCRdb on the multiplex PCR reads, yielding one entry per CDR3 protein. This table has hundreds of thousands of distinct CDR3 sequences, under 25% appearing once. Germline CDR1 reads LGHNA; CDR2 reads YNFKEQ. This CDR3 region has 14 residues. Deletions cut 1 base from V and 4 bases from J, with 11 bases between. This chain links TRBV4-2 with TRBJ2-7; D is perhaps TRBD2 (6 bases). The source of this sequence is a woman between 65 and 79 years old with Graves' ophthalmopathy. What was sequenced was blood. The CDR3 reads CASSQGTTLYEQYF. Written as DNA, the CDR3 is TGTGCCAGCAGCCAAGGGACTACATTATACGAGCAGTACTTC.